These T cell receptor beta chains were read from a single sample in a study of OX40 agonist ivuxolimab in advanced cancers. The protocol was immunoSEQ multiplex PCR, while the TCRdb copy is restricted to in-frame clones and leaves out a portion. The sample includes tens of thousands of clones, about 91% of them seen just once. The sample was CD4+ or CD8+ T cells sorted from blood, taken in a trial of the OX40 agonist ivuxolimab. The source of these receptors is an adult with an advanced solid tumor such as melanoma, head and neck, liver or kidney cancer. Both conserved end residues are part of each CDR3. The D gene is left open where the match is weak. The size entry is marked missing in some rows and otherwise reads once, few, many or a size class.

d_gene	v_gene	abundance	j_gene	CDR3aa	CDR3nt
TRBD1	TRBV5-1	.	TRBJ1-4	CASSFGTGGEKLFF	TGCGCCAGCAGCTTCGGGACAGGGGGTGAAAAACTGTTTTTT
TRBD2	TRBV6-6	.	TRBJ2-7	CASSRTSGGVEQYF	TGTGCCAGCAGTCGGACTAGCGGGGGGGTCGAGCAGTACTTC
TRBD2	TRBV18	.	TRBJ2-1	CASSPPAGGNNEQFF	TGTGCCAGCTCACCACCGGCGGGGGGAAACAATGAGCAGTTCTTC
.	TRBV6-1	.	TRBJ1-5	CASRRDNYSNQPQHF	TGTGCCAGCCGAAGGGACAACTATAGCAATCAGCCCCAGCATTTT
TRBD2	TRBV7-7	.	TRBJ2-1	CASSFERESNEQFF	TGTGCTAGCAGCTTTGAGCGGGAGAGCAATGAGCAGTTCTTC
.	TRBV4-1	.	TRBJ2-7	CASSWAPPDEQYF	TGCGCCAGCAGCTGGGCGCCGCCAGACGAGCAGTACTTC
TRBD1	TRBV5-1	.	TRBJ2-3	CASSSDRGATDTQYF	TGCGCCAGCAGCTCAGACAGGGGCGCCACAGATACGCAGTATTTT
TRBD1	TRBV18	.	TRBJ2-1	CASSPRTGSYNEQFF	TGTGCCAGCTCACCTCGGACAGGGTCCTACAATGAGCAGTTCTTC
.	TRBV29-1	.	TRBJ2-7	CSVVGGAKNEQYF	TGCAGCGTCGTTGGGGGCGCGAAGAACGAGCAGTACTTC
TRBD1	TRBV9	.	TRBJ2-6	CASAVVGDSLSSGANVLTF	TGTGCCAGCGCCGTAGTGGGGGACAGCTTATCCTCTGGGGCCAACGTCCTGACTTTC
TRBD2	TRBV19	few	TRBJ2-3	CASSIGLAGARTDTQYF	TGTGCCAGTAGTATTGGCCTAGCGGGGGCCCGCACAGATACGCAGTATTTT
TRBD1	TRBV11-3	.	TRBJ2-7	CASSSWTGRHEQYF	TGTGCCAGCAGCTCTTGGACAGGGCGGCACGAGCAGTACTTC
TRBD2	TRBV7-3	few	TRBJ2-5	CASSLGGLAGVETQYF	TGTGCCAGCAGCCTCGGCGGACTAGCGGGGGTGGAGACCCAGTACTTC
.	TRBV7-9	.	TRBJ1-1	CASSSHQRGRPMNTEAFF	TGTGCCAGCAGCTCCCACCAGAGGGGCAGACCCATGAACACTGAAGCTTTCTTT
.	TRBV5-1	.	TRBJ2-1	CASSLVQGGTSEQFF	TGCGCCAGCAGCTTGGTCCAGGGGGGGACCTCTGAGCAGTTCTTC
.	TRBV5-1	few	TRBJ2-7	CASSSPQGGVYEQYF	TGCGCCAGCAGCTCCCCGCAGGGAGGTGTCTACGAGCAGTACTTC
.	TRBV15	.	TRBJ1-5	CATSREGWDQPQHF	TGTGCCACCAGCAGAGAAGGGTGGGACCAGCCCCAGCATTTT
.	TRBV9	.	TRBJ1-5	CASSVDWDFEPQHF	TGTGCCAGCAGCGTAGACTGGGATTTTGAGCCCCAGCATTTT
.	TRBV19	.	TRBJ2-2	CASSITSSGELFF	TGTGCCAGTAGTATAACTAGCAGCGGGGAGCTGTTTTTT
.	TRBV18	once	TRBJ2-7	CASSPPGTYEQYF	TGTGCCAGCTCACCACCAGGGACCTACGAGCAGTACTTC
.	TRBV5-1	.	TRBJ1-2	CASSSGGTNYGYTF	TGCGCCAGCAGCTCTGGGGGTACTAACTATGGCTACACCTTC
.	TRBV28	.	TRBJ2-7	CASADLYEQYF	TGTGCCAGCGCTGACCTCTACGAGCAGTACTTC
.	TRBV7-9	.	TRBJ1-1	CASSGTGTKAFF	TGTGCCAGCAGCGGTACCGGGACGAAAGCTTTCTTT
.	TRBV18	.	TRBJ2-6	CASSPITLTGANVLTF	TGTGCCAGTTCACCCATTACGTTAACTGGGGCCAACGTCCTGACTTTC
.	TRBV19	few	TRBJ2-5	CASSIMGAKETQYF	TGTGCCAGTAGTATAATGGGGGCGAAGGAGACCCAGTACTTC
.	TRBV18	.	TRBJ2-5	CASSPPPAQETQYF	TGTGCCAGCTCACCACCTCCAGCCCAAGAGACCCAGTACTTC
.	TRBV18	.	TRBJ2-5	CASSQLTATDGYQETQYF	TGTGCCAGCTCACAGCTAACCGCGACGGACGGGTACCAAGAGACCCAGTACTTC
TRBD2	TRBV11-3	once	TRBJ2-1	CATAQGLGVSDEQFF	TGTGCCACCGCCCAGGGACTAGGGGTCTCGGATGAGCAGTTCTTC